The sequence of this TCR beta chain was determined in a study of CD8+CD57+ T cells in acquired aplastic anemia. As for the study in general: Sorted CD4+ and CD8+ cells yielded DNA averaging approximately 3.4 ug. CD4+ reads averaged roughly 9.8 million in healthy donors. Study outcomes and limitations: It was found that more than 25 CD8+ CDR3 sequences were shared between patients and controls. With respect to CD8+ Simpson's diversity, patients and controls did not differ significantly.

J gave up 0 bases and V 1 base, and 3 bases lay outside the gene matches. This CDR3 contains 18 residues. Germline CDR1 is SNHLY and CDR2 is FYNNEI. The TCR beta profiling, which covered VDJ combination and CDR3 sequence, was carried out using genomic DNA as the template. TCRdb processed the reads anew with MiXCR; each CDR3 protein has one entry. The sample shows some 70,000 distinct CDR3 sequences, approximately 51% of them seen only once. In its sample, this clonotype was seen many times. Its antigen is as yet unknown. This chain links TRBV2 with TRBJ2-5, with 15 positions matching TRBD2. The sequenced material came from sorted CD4+, CD8+, or CD8+CD57+ T cells (not recorded which) from PBMCs. The TCR originated in a human donor in good health, serving as a control. CDR3 nucleotide sequence: TGTGCCAGCAGTGAAGGGACTAGCGGGAGGGGGTACCAAGAGACCCAGTACTTC. This codes for CASSEGTSGRGYQETQYF. The whole variable domain, filled in from reference TRBV2 and TRBJ2-5, reads EPEVTQTPSHQVTQMGQEVILRCVPISNHLYFYWYRQILGQKVEFLVSFYNNEISEKSEIFDDQFSVERPDGSNFTLKIRSTKLEDSAMYFCASSEGTSGRGYQETQYFGPGTRLLVL.